The 20 T cell receptor beta chains given below trace back to one sample, sequenced in a study of tumor-infiltrating lymphocytes in primary liver carcinoma. A primer matching the constant region was used to make TCR beta cDNA from 500 to 650 ng of total RNA. Three nested multiplex PCR rounds, a slightly modified ARM-PCR, produced the libraries for TCR beta. The first two PCR rounds used TRBV1-TRBV30 primers with a Cbeta primer, approximately 10 cycles each. MiXCR, run by TCRdb on the multiplex PCR reads, gives a single entry per CDR3 protein. The sample shows approximately 22,000 distinct CDR3 sequences, around three quarters of them seen only once. Co-extraction of both nucleic acids (RNA and DNA) used about 18-34 mg of unsorted bulk tissue. Sequenced input: liver tumor tissue from sampling region 1. Specified subset: tumor region T1, superior pole. Receptor source: a man aged 35 to 55 with primary liver carcinoma and hepatitis B virus infection.

Remarks on this clonotype: At one boundary the junction diverges from the germline segment, which might be a read error. This chain joins TRBV11-1 and TRBJ2-1, with a tentative D call TRBD1 (6 bases). This CDR3 region has 15 residues. The germline CDR1 and CDR2 sequences are SGHAT and FQDESV (reference sequence). The CDR3 is CVSSLTGTTNNEQFF. Here the CDR3 DNA reads TGTGTCAGCAGTTTAACCGGGACAACCAACAATGAGCAGTTCTTC.

Note on this clonotype: One end of the junction is discordant with germline, which a read error may explain. This rearrangement joins TRBV30 to TRBJ2-3; D gene unclear. The germline CDR1 and CDR2 sequences are GTSNPN and SVGIG (reference sequence). CDR3 length: 14 residues. CDR3 residues: CACSVSRAMDTQYF. The CDR3 DNA is TGTGCCTGCAGTGTGTCCCGGGCAATGGATACGCAGTACTTT.

This chain joins TRBV6-2 or TRBV6-3 and TRBJ2-6; D gene uncertain. The CDR3 is 14 residues long. Per germline, CDR1 MNHEY and CDR2 SVGEGT. V lost 4 bases and J lost 3, with 7 bases in between. The CDR3 loop is CASSSRNGANVLTF. The CDR3 DNA is TGTGCCAGCAGTTCTAGGAATGGGGCCAACGTCCTGACTTTC.

Details on this clonotype: The junction differs from germline at one of its ends, possibly a read error. The chain recombines TRBV7-8 with TRBJ2-6, with a tentative D call TRBD2 (5 bases). CDR1 and CDR2 from the germline V gene are SGHVS and FQNEAQ. This CDR3 comprises 16 residues. The CDR3 is CASSILVGVGANLLTF. CDR3 sequence (DNA): TGTGCCAGCAGCATCCTCGTCGGGGTTGGTGCCAACCTCCTGACTTTC.

CDR3 sequence: CASSFNSTSLSYEQYF. As DNA, the CDR3 is TGTGCCAGCAGCTTTAATTCGACCAGCCTCTCCTACGAGCAGTACTTC. This rearrangement joins TRBV11-2 to TRBJ2-7; no firm D call. The CDR3 extends over 16 amino acids. Trimming removed 3 bases at V and 0 bases at J, with 15 bases between. Germline V CDR1 and CDR2: SGHAT, FQNNGV.

In the case of this clonotype: At one of its ends the junction is not consistent with the germline gene, which may arise from a read error. The V gene is TRBV6-5, the J gene TRBJ2-3, with 8 positions matching TRBD1. The CDR3 consists of 15 residues. The V gene's germline CDR1 is MNHEY and CDR2 SVGAGI. The CDR3 DNA follows: TGTGCCAGCAGTAGACAGGGGCGGATAACAGATACACAGTATTTT. Amino acid sequence: CASSRQGRITDTQYF.

The rearrangement joins TRBV7-2 to TRBJ2-7; maybe TRBD2 (6 bases). The CDR3 runs to 14 residues. Germline V gene data show CDR1 as SGHTA and CDR2 as FQGNSA. The V end was cut by 5 bases, the J end by 0 bases, with 11 bases between. The CDR3 loop is CASSLGLSSYEQYF. The CDR3 DNA sequence: TGTGCCAGCAGCCTGGGACTTAGCTCCTACGAGCAGTACTTC.

Concerning this clonotype: It is likely a read error, because the conserved phenylalanine at the end of the CDR3 is missing. The DNA is left out, because the CDR3 cannot be placed on it with certainty; the CDR3 is given as TCRdb lists it. The rearrangement uses TRBV28 and TRBJ2-7; the table calls TRBD2, which could not be checked here. In germline, CDR1 is MDHEN, CDR2 SYDVKM. The CDR3 spans 14 residues, counting both ends. CDR3 protein: CASSLLPGAYEQYS.

This clonotype was recorded only once. A junction boundary mismatches the germline segment, possibly from a read error. This chain uses TRBV11-1 with TRBJ2-7; no clear D gene. CDR1 is SGHAT and CDR2 is FQDESV in the germline V gene (reference sequence). This CDR3 is 16 amino acids long. CDR3 nucleotides: TGTGCCAGTAGCTCAAGAGACTCTTTCAGCCTATACGAGCAGTACTTC. It translates to CASSSRDSFSLYEQYF.

This clonotype has a handful of counts. The genes are TRBV19 and TRBJ2-1; unclear D gene. The CDR3 spans 11 residues. Germline V CDR1 and CDR2: LNHDA, SQIVND (reference sequence). Trimming took 5 bases from V and 4 from J, leaving 3 bases between them. The CDR3 is CASSEYNEQFF. The CDR3 DNA reads as TGTGCCAGTAGTGAATACAATGAGCAGTTCTTC.

Only a few counts were recorded for this clonotype. The rearrangement joins TRBV20-1 to TRBJ2-2; a weak D match, TRBD2 (5 bases). This CDR3 contains 15 residues. Germline lookup yields CDR1 DFQATT and CDR2 SNEGSKA (reference sequence). With 3 bases removed from V and 6 bases from J, the gap between germline ends came to 17 bases. The CDR3 loop reads CSARQPGIRSGELFF. The CDR3 DNA reads as TGCAGTGCTAGGCAGCCGGGAATCAGGTCCGGGGAGCTGTTTTTT.

About this clonotype: In this CDR3 the conserved last residue, phenylalanine or tryptophan, is missing, so a read error is likely. The V call is TRBV5-6, the J call TRBJ2-7; D gene unclear. V lost 0 bases to trimming and J lost 9 bases, with 13 bases between them. Germline lookup yields CDR1 SGHDT and CDR2 YYEEEE. The CDR3 has 13 amino acids. In nucleotides, the CDR3 is TGTGCCAGCAGCTTGGTAACCGGGTTTTGGCAGTACTCC. Its protein is CASSLVTGFWQYS.

This clonotype was seen a handful of times. No conserved phenylalanine or tryptophan ends this CDR3, so it is likely a read error. The rearrangement joins TRBV5-5 to TRBJ2-1; tentatively, D is TRBD1 (6 bases). CDR3 length: 15 residues. Germline CDR1 and CDR2: SGHKS and YYEKEE (reference sequence). The V end was cut by 6 bases, the J end by 1 base, with 14 bases between. The CDR3 region is CASIPGQSSYNEQFL. The CDR3, as DNA: TGTGCCAGCATCCCTGGACAGAGTTCCTACAATGAGCAGTTCTTA.

Comments on this clonotype: It is likely a read error, because the conserved phenylalanine at the end of the CDR3 is missing. The limits of the CDR3 on the DNA are not certain, so only TCRdb's listed CDR3 is given. This sequence joins TRBV28 and TRBJ1-1. The CDR3 spans 12 residues, counting both ends. CDR1 and CDR2 from the germline V gene are MDHEN and SYDVKM. The CDR3 sequence is CASSLPNTEAFL.

By sample fraction, this clonotype is medium-sized. The chain is built from TRBV6-5 and TRBJ2-7; weak D call: TRBD1 (5 bases). V dropped 9 bases and J dropped 0 bases, with 9 bases sitting between them. The CDR3 runs 12 residues. In germline, CDR1 is MNHEY, CDR2 SVGAGI. The CDR3, as DNA: TGTGCCAGTGGACACTTCTCCTACGAGCAGTACTTC. The encoded protein is CASGHFSYEQYF.

To note about this clonotype: Its ends do not fully match the called genes, so a read error is possible. The rearrangement joins TRBV20-1 to TRBJ2-1; TRBD2 matches 13 bases. Per germline, CDR1 DFQATT and CDR2 SNEGSKA (reference sequence). This CDR3 has 15 residues. CDR3 region: CSATILAGGPIEQLF. DNA for the CDR3: TGCAGTGCCACAATACTAGCGGGAGGGCCAATTGAGCAGCTCTTC.

About this clonotype itself: Here the CDR3 omits its conserved ending phenylalanine or tryptophan, so a read error is the likely source. The limits of the CDR3 on the DNA are not certain, so only TCRdb's listed CDR3 is given. This chain joins TRBV11-2 and TRBJ2-5. Germline V gives CDR1 SGHAT, CDR2 FQNNGV. The CDR3 spans 11 amino acids, including both terminal residues. CDR3: CASTRSGTQHI.

This clonotype was seen only a few times. The chain is built from TRBV28 and TRBJ2-7; D perhaps matches TRBD2 (5 bases). V dropped 4 bases and J dropped 6 bases, with 28 bases sitting between them. The CDR3 spans 18 residues. CDR1 is MDHEN and CDR2 is SYDVKM in the germline V gene. The DNA of the CDR3 is TGTGCCAGCAGTTGGGGTCCTCCTGGAGCGGCTGACTACCGCGAGCAGTACTTC. Translation: CASSWGPPGAADYREQYF. The full variable domain, in which reference TRBV28 and TRBJ2-7 provide the parts outside the CDR3, is DVKVTQSSRYLVKRTGEKVFLECVQDMDHENMFWYRQDPGLGLRLIYFSYDVKMKEKGDIPEGYSVSREKKERFSLILESASTNQTSMYLCASSWGPPGAADYREQYFGPGTRLTVT.

With regard to this clonotype: Relative to the germline gene, one junction end is altered; a read error may explain this. V usage is TRBV7-8 and J usage is TRBJ2-5; 9 bases match TRBD2. Germline lookup yields CDR1 SGHVS and CDR2 FQNEAQ. The CDR3 length is 16 residues. CDR3 coding DNA: TGTGCCAGCAGCTTAGACATAGCGGGAGCCCAAGATACCCAGTACTTC. Translation gives CASSLDIAGAQDTQYF.

This clonotype was observed a handful of times. CDR3 DNA: TGCAGTGCTAGGTCGTTCAGCGAATACGAGCAGTACTTC. This encodes CSARSFSEYEQYF. This chain links TRBV20-1 with TRBJ2-7, with D hard to call. Germline CDR1 is DFQATT and CDR2 is SNEGSKA (reference sequence). Trimming cost V 3 bases and J 4 bases, with 13 bases left between them. This CDR3 spans 13 amino acids.